This T cell receptor beta chain was recorded in a study of cytomegalovirus exposure and HLA in healthy donors. Notes on the study in general: According to a later analysis, donors in an Asian-associated ancestry cluster reportedly had fewer N-insertions than the 666-donor mean. Analysis performed later found approximately 17,000 TCR beta sequences associated with HLA alleles at 0.05 false discovery rate.

The V gene end was trimmed by 3 bases and the J gene end by 7 bases; junction bases not matched to a gene: 4. The CDR3 has 14 residues. Germline CDR1 reads MNHEY; CDR2 reads SMNVEV (reference sequence). With 60 Vbeta and 13 Jbeta primers, the PCR was carried out. Using immunoSEQ multiplex PCR, the repertoire was profiled, and TCRdb retains in-frame clones only, with some absent. Among roughly 90,000 clones listed, around 89% were seen once. Concerning this clone itself: Its target is unknown.

The sequence was collected from a man younger than 35 in good health and CMV-seronegative. Material for sequencing was PBMCs. The rearrangement joins TRBV27 to TRBJ1-4; 8 nucleotides agree with TRBD1. The CDR3 loop is CASSFRGRSEKLFF. The DNA of the CDR3 is TGTGCCAGCAGTTTCAGGGGGCGGTCTGAAAAACTGTTTTTT.